This T cell receptor (beta chain) was recorded in a study of identical twins. Study findings and constraints: Fewer insertions were carried by abundant cord blood beta clonotypes, but none was seen in memory repertoires.

The CDR3 runs 14 residues. J lost 1 base, V lost 5 bases, and 7 bases had no gene match. Germline V lookup: CDR1 SQVTM, CDR2 ANQGSEA. Remarks on this clonotype: The antigen remains undetermined.

TCRdb re-called the 5' RACE reads with MiXCR, one entry per CDR3 protein. The profile shows roughly 700,000 distinct CDR3 sequences, around 8.3% of them singletons. All of the donors were Caucasians in good health. The data also belong to a second study, concerning yellow fever vaccine responses in identical twins.

The sequence was collected from a woman under 30 in good health. Sequencing used PBMCs. This chain uses TRBV29-1 with TRBJ2-7; 8 bases match TRBD1. The CDR3 sequence is CSVFSGTGSYEQYF. The CDR3 region has the DNA TGCAGCGTTTTTTCCGGGACAGGTTCCTACGAGCAGTACTTC.